These 30 T cell receptor beta chains were all obtained from the same sample, sequenced in a study of glioma-infiltrating T cells after dendritic cell vaccination. Generated by immunoSEQ multiplex PCR, the TCRdb table keeps only in-frame clones and is missing some. Of more than 100,000 clones in the sample, roughly 79% were seen once. Sequenced here: blood, sampled before dendritic cell vaccination. These receptors were obtained from a human donor with glioblastoma.

Of note for this clone: A junction end diverges from the germline sequence, so it may reflect a read error. This chain uses TRBV6-1 with TRBJ1-1, with 7 bases matching TRBD1. Germline assignment: CDR1 MNHNS and CDR2 SASEGT. The CDR3 sequence is 12 residues long. CDR3 in DNA: TGTGCCAGCAGTGAGAGACGGGGACAGATCCGCTTT. Its translation: CASSERRGQIRF.

This chain connects TRBV18 to TRBJ2-1; 14 positions match TRBD2. Germline assignment: CDR1 KGHSH and CDR2 LQKENI. The trim removed 6 bases at V and 0 bases at J, leaving 7 bases unmatched. CDR3 size: 18 residues. CDR3 amino acids: CASSQTSGGASSYNEQFF. For the CDR3, the DNA is TGTGCCAGCTCTCAGACTAGCGGGGGGGCCAGCTCCTACAATGAGCAGTTCTTC.

The chain recombines TRBV19 with TRBJ1-2; the D gene is possibly TRBD1 (5 bases). This CDR3 contains 15 residues. The germline gives CDR1 LNHDA, CDR2 SQIVND (reference sequence). V lost 2 bases and J lost 6, with 16 bases in between. Here the CDR3 DNA reads TGTGCCAGTAGTATATACGACAGAGCCAGCGATGGCTACACCTTC. The encoded protein is CASSIYDRASDGYTF.

This clone was observed a handful of times. The chain links TRBV10-3 to TRBJ1-2; D is unclear. The CDR3 runs to 15 residues. The ends were cut back, 2 bases at V and 0 bases at J, with 10 bases in the middle. Per the germline V gene, CDR1 is ENHRY and CDR2 is SYGVKD. CDR3 bases: TGTGCCATCAGTGAGGGCGGGTCTTCTAACTATGGCTACACCTTC. Protein: CAISEGGSSNYGYTF.

The chain recombines TRBV11-2 with TRBJ2-5; TRBD2 might be the D (5 bases). The CDR3 loop spans 16 amino acids. Trimming stripped 6 bases from V and 3 bases from J, with 20 bases between. Germline CDR1 reads SGHAT; CDR2 reads FQNNGV. CDR3 amino acids: CASSAYGSGVEETQYF. CDR3 coding DNA: TGTGCCAGCAGTGCCTATGGGAGCGGAGTGGAAGAGACCCAGTACTTC.

This clone occurred a few times. The gene calls are TRBV6-6 and TRBJ2-5; 13 bases fit TRBD2. Per the germline V gene, CDR1 is MNHNY and CDR2 is SVGAGI (reference sequence). With V trimmed by 7 bases and J by 4 bases, 6 bases remained unmatched. The CDR3 covers 15 residues. The CDR3 sequence is CASTRLAGGGETQYF. The CDR3 nucleotides are TGTGCCAGCACCCGACTAGCGGGGGGCGGAGAGACCCAGTACTTC.

This rearrangement joins TRBV2 to TRBJ2-5; the match to TRBD2 covers 10 bases. Germline CDR1 reads SNHLY; CDR2 reads FYNNEI. This CDR3 has 17 residues. V dropped 8 bases and J dropped 5; count of bases not matched to a gene: 17. The CDR3: CASRRGARASGGETQYF. DNA for the CDR3: TGTGCCAGCCGGCGGGGGGCGAGGGCTAGCGGGGGTGAGACCCAGTACTTC.

This chain links TRBV7-8 with TRBJ2-5; D gene unclear. There are 12 residues in the CDR3. Germline V lookup: CDR1 SGHVS, CDR2 FQNEAQ. Trimming removed 5 bases from V and 0 bases from J, with 4 bases in between. Written as DNA, the CDR3 is TGTGCCAGCAGCCCGTACCAAGAGACCCAGTACTTC. Protein sequence: CASSPYQETQYF. The whole variable domain, remainder taken from reference TRBV7-8 and TRBJ2-5, is GAGVSQSPRYKVAKRGQDVALRCDPISGHVSLFWYQQALGQGPEFLTYFQNEAQLDKSGLPSDRFFAERPEGSVSTLKIQRTQQEDSAVYLCASSPYQETQYFGPGTRLLVL.

This chain uses TRBV7-2 with TRBJ2-1; perhaps TRBD1 as D (5 bases). This CDR3 is built from 13 residues. The V and J ends lost 1 base and 10 bases respectively, with 11 bases between them. Looked up from germline, CDR1 is SGHTA and CDR2 is FQGNSA. The CDR3 DNA is TGTGCCAGCAGCTTAGTGGGGCAAGGGGAGCAGTTCTTC. Protein sequence: CASSLVGQGEQFF.

V is TRBV5-1 and J is TRBJ2-3; 8 bases are a match to TRBD2. This CDR3 region has 15 residues. Trimming cost V 4 bases and J 0 bases; bases outside gene matches: 4. Germline CDR1 is SGHRS and CDR2 is YFSETQ. The CDR3 sequence is CASSPTSDSTDTQYF. CDR3 DNA sequence: TGCGCCAGCAGCCCGACTAGCGATAGCACAGATACGCAGTATTTT. Drawing the rest from reference TRBV5-1 and TRBJ2-3, the complete variable domain is KAGVTQTPRYLIKTRGQQVTLSCSPISGHRSVSWYQQTPGQGLQFLFEYFSETQRNKGNFPGRFSGRQFSNSRSEMNVSTLELGDSALYLCASSPTSDSTDTQYFGPGTRLTVL.

V gene TRBV4-3 combines with J gene TRBJ1-3; 11 nucleotides agree with TRBD1. The J segment lost 8 bases and the V segment lost 4 bases, leaving 4 bases of the junction unmatched. The CDR3 is 14 amino acids. Germline CDR1 LGHNA, CDR2 YSLEER. The chain's CDR3 is CASSLGQGVHTIYF. The CDR3 DNA reads TGCGCCAGCAGCCTGGGACAGGGGGTACACACCATATATTTT.

The chain recombines TRBV5-6 with TRBJ2-7; the match to TRBD1 covers 8 bases. The CDR3 sequence is 17 residues long. The junction had 8 bases not matched to a gene; V was cut back by 0 bases and J by 0 bases. Germline CDR1 reads SGHDT; CDR2 reads YYEEEE. In DNA, the CDR3 is TGTGCCAGCAGCTTGGTAGCTCGGACAGGGCTCTCCTACGAGCAGTACTTC. Translating it yields CASSLVARTGLSYEQYF.

V and J are TRBV30 and TRBJ1-2, with D possibly TRBD1 on 6 matching bases. Trimming removed 4 bases at V and 8 bases at J, with 26 bases between. This CDR3 comprises 16 residues. Germline CDR1 reads GTSNPN; CDR2 reads SVGIG (reference sequence). CDR3 in amino acids: CAWTLALGGGGRGYTF. Here the CDR3 DNA reads TGTGCCTGGACCCTAGCACTGGGCGGGGGCGGCAGGGGCTACACCTTC.

The DNA of the CDR3 is TGTGCCAGCAGTCTCAGGGAATTCTCGCCCCAGCATTTT. Protein sequence: CASSLREFSPQHF. The chain joins TRBV6-5 to TRBJ1-5, with TRBD1 as a possible D gene (5 bases). V gave up 5 bases and J gave up 9 bases, with 14 bases separating them. The CDR3 totals 13 residues. In germline, CDR1 is MNHEY, CDR2 SVGAGI.

The genes are TRBV7-2 and TRBJ1-3, with 10 bases lining up with TRBD1. Germline CDR1 and CDR2: SGHTA and FQGNSA. The CDR3 spans 17 residues. V shed 1 base, J shed 4 bases, and the junction held 7 bases outside the gene matches. CDR3 nucleotides: TGTGCCAGCAGCTTAGAATACGGGACAGGGGAGGGAAACACCATATATTTT. It specifies CASSLEYGTGEGNTIYF. The full variable domain, with the rest looked up from reference TRBV7-2 and TRBJ1-3, is GAGVSQSPSNKVTEKGKDVELRCDPISGHTALYWYRQSLGQGLEFLIYFQGNSAPDKSGLPSDRFSAERTGGSVSTLTIQRTQQEDSAVYLCASSLEYGTGEGNTIYFGEGSWLTVV.

The chain uses TRBV27 and TRBJ2-5; TRBD1 might be the D (6 bases). This CDR3 has 14 residues. Trimming shortened V by 7 bases and J by 2 bases, and 14 bases separated the two germline ends. From germline, CDR1 is MNHEY and CDR2 SMNVEV (reference sequence). CDR3 DNA: TGTGCCAGCAAAACCTACAGGGAACAAGAGACCCAGTACTTC. The encoded protein is CASKTYREQETQYF.

This clone was seen repeatedly, ten times or more. The chain combines TRBV6-1 with TRBJ1-3; TRBD1 might be the D (6 bases). CDR1 is MNHNS, CDR2 SASEGT, per germline. V lost 4 bases to trimming and J lost 4 bases, with 14 bases between them. The CDR3 is 15 amino acids. CDR3 nucleotides: TGTGCCAGCAGTGGGCGGACAGTCAAAGGAAACACCATATATTTT. Protein product: CASSGRTVKGNTIYF.

This clone has just one count. The V and J genes are TRBV9 and TRBJ2-2, with no clear D. The V end was cut by 1 base, the J end by 4 bases, with 2 bases between. The CDR3 loop spans 12 amino acids. Germline values: CDR1 SGDLS, CDR2 YYNGEE. The CDR3 loop reads CASSVRTGELFF. The CDR3 region has the DNA TGTGCCAGCAGCGTACGCACCGGGGAGCTGTTTTTT.

The chain is built from TRBV4-1 and TRBJ2-1; 10 bases map to TRBD2. Looked up from germline, CDR1 is MGHRA and CDR2 is YSYEKL. V lost 2 bases to trimming and J lost 7 bases; unmatched junction nucleotides: 5. The CDR3 has 15 amino acids. CDR3 sequence reads: CASSQSPSGGNEQFF. CDR3 coding DNA: TGCGCCAGCAGCCAAAGTCCTAGCGGGGGAAATGAGCAGTTCTTC.

This chain connects TRBV6-1 to TRBJ2-1, with 11 bases lining up with TRBD2. Per the germline V gene, CDR1 is MNHNS and CDR2 is SASEGT. This CDR3 is 12 amino acids long. The CDR3 region has the DNA TGTGCGTCCACTAGCGGGGGTAAAGAGCAGTTCTTC. This sequence encodes CASTSGGKEQFF.

V gene TRBV5-6 combines with J gene TRBJ2-3; 8 bases are a match to TRBD1. The CDR3 has 13 amino acids. The J segment lost 2 bases and the V segment lost 7 bases, leaving 3 bases of the junction unmatched. Germline V gene data show CDR1 as SGHDT and CDR2 as YYEEEE. CDR3 residues: CASGQGFTDTQYF. DNA of the CDR3: TGTGCCAGCGGACAGGGCTTCACAGATACGCAGTATTTT.

The chain combines TRBV10-1 with TRBJ2-1; 13 bases are a match to TRBD2. The V and J ends lost 6 bases and 4 bases, in that order; junction bases with no gene match: 6. Per germline, CDR1 WNHNN and CDR2 SYGVQD (reference sequence). CDR3 length: 16 amino acids. The CDR3 bases are TGCGCCAGCAGCCCCGCGGGACTAGCGGGATACAATGAGCAGTTCTTC. Its translation: CASSPAGLAGYNEQFF.

This chain connects TRBV4-1 to TRBJ1-5, with a weak D call TRBD1 (6 bases). The germline CDR1 and CDR2 sequences are MGHRA and YSYEKL. V dropped 1 base and J dropped 0 bases, with 13 bases sitting between them. This CDR3 comprises 17 residues. The CDR3 spells CASSQARGPGSNQPQHF. CDR3 coding DNA: TGCGCCAGCAGCCAAGCCAGGGGCCCCGGTAGCAATCAGCCCCAGCATTTT.

The rearrangement joins TRBV5-1 to TRBJ2-7; 10 bases are a match to TRBD1. Unmatched junction bases numbered 5, after V lost 7 bases and J lost 1 base. This CDR3 is 14 amino acids long. Germline-derived CDR1 and CDR2 are SGHRS and YFSETQ. As DNA, the CDR3 is TGCGCCAGCGCATCGGGACAGGGGTCCTACGAGCAGTACTTC. Translated: CASASGQGSYEQYF.

This chain connects TRBV27 to TRBJ2-2; D is undetermined. Trimming removed 0 bases from V and 6 bases from J, with 14 bases in between. Germline loops: CDR1 MNHEY, CDR2 SMNVEV (reference sequence). The CDR3 runs to 16 residues. The CDR3 sequence is CASSLSRRLSSGELFF. Here the CDR3 DNA reads TGTGCCAGCAGTTTATCGAGAAGGCTTAGCTCCGGGGAGCTGTTTTTT.

This chain uses TRBV4-2 with TRBJ2-3, with 9 bases lining up with TRBD2. CDR1 is LGHNA and CDR2 is YNFKEQ in the germline V gene. This CDR3 region has 18 residues. V trimming: 0 bases; J trimming: 4 bases; junction bases outside the gene matches: 11. In DNA, the CDR3 is TGTGCCAGCAGCCAAGAGGGGGTGGGAGCGGGGGGCCCAGATACGCAGTATTTT. Its translation is CASSQEGVGAGGPDTQYF.

This sequence joins TRBV7-2 and TRBJ2-3, with 9 positions matching TRBD2. Germline lookup yields CDR1 SGHTA and CDR2 FQGNSA. V was pared by 1 base and J by 0 bases, with 2 bases of the junction left unmatched. The CDR3 consists of 16 residues. CDR3: CASSLVLAGSTDTQYF. CDR3 DNA sequence: TGTGCCAGCAGCTTAGTGCTAGCGGGGAGCACAGATACGCAGTATTTT.

This clone showed up just a few times. The chain has TRBV19 and TRBJ1-2; D unresolved. V was cut by 5 bases and J by 5 bases, with 18 bases left in between. This CDR3 spans 15 amino acids. Germline values: CDR1 LNHDA, CDR2 SQIVND (reference sequence). CDR3: CASSFRLGSTYGYTF. In DNA, the CDR3 is TGTGCCAGTAGTTTCCGTCTGGGCTCGACGTATGGCTACACCTTC.

CDR3 sequence reads: CAWSVRGSGWTYEQYF. The CDR3 nucleotides read TGTGCCTGGAGTGTACGGGGTAGCGGGTGGACCTACGAGCAGTACTTC. The chain couples TRBV30 to TRBJ2-7; TRBD2 matches at 7 bases. Germline V gives CDR1 GTSNPN, CDR2 SVGIG (reference sequence). V dropped 0 bases and J dropped 2; count of bases not matched to a gene: 10. The CDR3 sequence is 16 residues long.

The rearrangement uses TRBV6-5 and TRBJ1-2; D is uncertain. From germline, CDR1 is MNHEY and CDR2 SVGAGI. CDR3 length: 13 residues. Trimming took off 4 bases at V and 4 bases at J, with 10 bases between the two ends. The CDR3 region has the DNA TGTGCCAGCAGTTTCCTCGACACCTATGGCTACACCTTC. Its protein is CASSFLDTYGYTF.